These 21 T cell receptor beta chains were all obtained from the same sample, sequenced in a study of control samples from healthy donors and cancer patients. Assay: immunoSEQ multiplex PCR; the TCRdb copy retains only in-frame clones and omits some. The table includes some 150,000 clones, under 95% detected once. Sequencing was done on a sample of blood. The receptors stem from a young man in good health.

The chain employs TRBV5-1 and TRBJ2-3, with D possibly matching TRBD2 (6 bases). The germline CDR1 and CDR2 sequences are SGHRS and YFSETQ. The CDR3 sequence is 15 residues long. V was clipped by 0 bases and J by 0 bases, with 8 bases between them. CDR3 sequence (DNA): TGCGCCAGCAGCTTGGTAGCGGCCAGCACAGATACGCAGTATTTT. Its translation: CASSLVAASTDTQYF.

V is TRBV5-1 and J is TRBJ2-1, with TRBD1 matching 8 bases. Germline V gene data show CDR1 as SGHRS and CDR2 as YFSETQ. CDR3 length: 16 amino acids. Trimming removed 0 bases from V and 2 bases from J; junction bases left unmatched: 4. The CDR3 region is CASSLGQGAPYNEQFF. The DNA for the CDR3 is TGCGCCAGCAGCTTGGGGCAGGGGGCACCCTACAATGAGCAGTTCTTC.

The J gene is TRBJ2-7, the V gene TRBV19; TRBD2 aligns across 8 bases. The germline CDR1 and CDR2 sequences are LNHDA and SQIVND (reference sequence). V dropped 3 bases and J dropped 2; count of bases not matched to a gene: 6. The CDR3 runs to 15 residues. The CDR3 reads CASSIYSGGTYEQYF. The CDR3 coding sequence is TGTGCCAGTAGTATTTACAGCGGGGGAACCTACGAGCAGTACTTC.

V and J are TRBV4-1 and TRBJ2-7; 8 bases map to TRBD1. J was trimmed by 1 base and V by 1 base; bases with no gene match: 6. The CDR3 length is 16 residues. CDR1 and CDR2 (germline): MGHRA, YSYEKL. CDR3 coding DNA: TGCGCCAGCAGCCAAGGACGACAGGGGAATTCCTACGAGCAGTACTTC. Protein sequence: CASSQGRQGNSYEQYF.

This clone was seen only a few times. The V call is TRBV25-1, the J call TRBJ1-1; D gene ambiguous. V lost 8 bases and J 0 bases, leaving 16 bases between the germline ends. Germline V lookup: CDR1 MGHDK, CDR2 SYGVNS. CDR3 size: 15 residues. The CDR3 DNA reads TGTGCCAGCCTGACCGATTTGGGCCTGAACACTGAAGCTTTCTTT. Translated: CASLTDLGLNTEAFF. Using reference TRBV25-1 and TRBJ1-1 for the parts outside the CDR3, the full variable domain is EADIYQTPRYLVIGTGKKITLECSQTMGHDKMYWYQQDPGMELHLIHYSYGVNSTEKGDLSSESTVSRIRTEHFPLTLESARPSHTSQYLCASLTDLGLNTEAFFGQGTRLTVV.

This clone was counted a single time. The chain is built from TRBV28 and TRBJ1-2, with D tentatively TRBD1 (6 bases). CDR3 length: 15 amino acids. Germline-derived CDR1 and CDR2 are MDHEN and SYDVKM. V lost 7 bases, J lost 1 base, and 16 bases lay in between. The CDR3 DNA sequence: TGTGCCAGCAAGGAGAGGGGGGCCGGTAACTATGGCTACACCTTC. Protein product: CASKERGAGNYGYTF.

This clone was recorded once. The chain joins TRBV19 to TRBJ2-7, with D perhaps matching TRBD1 or TRBD2 (6 bases each). Germline V gene lookup returns CDR1 LNHDA and CDR2 SQIVND (reference sequence). The ends were cut back, 4 bases at V and 2 bases at J, with 15 bases in the middle. The CDR3 extends over 15 amino acids. CDR3 coding DNA: TGTGCCAGTAGTACCCACAGGAGGGACACCTACGAGCAGTACTTC. It encodes CASSTHRRDTYEQYF.

Of note for this clone: The sample contains more than one DNA sequence encoding this CDR3. This chain connects TRBV9 to TRBJ2-7; D is unresolved. The CDR3 runs to 14 residues. V gave up 0 bases and J gave up 2 bases, with 9 bases separating them. CDR1 is SGDLS, CDR2 YYNGEE, per germline. CDR3 protein: CASSVGAGTYEQYF. The CDR3 bases are TGTGCCAGCAGCGTAGGTGCAGGAACCTACGAGCAGTACTTC.

The chain combines TRBV4-2 with TRBJ1-2, with 9 bases lining up with TRBD1. The junction had 3 bases not matched to a gene; V was cut back by 0 bases and J by 4 bases. Germline V gives CDR1 LGHNA, CDR2 YNFKEQ. This CDR3 contains 15 residues. CDR3 amino acids: CASSQDRDRVYGYTF. The CDR3 nucleotides are TGTGCCAGCAGCCAAGACCGGGACAGGGTCTATGGCTACACCTTC.

This chain connects TRBV5-5 to TRBJ1-5; D gene uncertain. The V end lost 3 bases, the J end lost 3 bases, and 7 bases lay between the germline ends. The V gene's germline CDR1 is SGHKS and CDR2 YYEKEE (reference sequence). CDR3 length equals 13 residues. CDR3 sequence: CASSSEINQPQHF. The CDR3 bases are TGTGCCAGCAGCTCGGAGATCAATCAGCCCCAGCATTTT.

In this sample, this clone turned up once. The chain joins TRBV10-3 to TRBJ2-5; 8 bases are shared with TRBD1. The CDR3 has 14 amino acids. The trim removed 4 bases at V and 0 bases at J, leaving 1 base unmatched. Germline CDR1 reads ENHRY; CDR2 reads SYGVKD. CDR3 residues: CAISGGQDQETQYF. For the CDR3, the DNA is TGTGCCATCAGTGGGGGACAGGACCAAGAGACCCAGTACTTC.

This chain uses TRBV6-2 or TRBV6-3 with TRBJ2-3; D is unclear. The germline CDR1 and CDR2 sequences are MNHEY and SVGEGT. The length of the CDR3 is 16 residues. V lost 6 bases and J 2 bases, leaving 18 bases between the germline ends. CDR3 in amino acids: CASSLIGRIPTDTQYF. The CDR3 coding sequence is TGTGCCAGCAGCCTCATCGGACGGATACCCACAGATACGCAGTATTTT.

This chain links TRBV7-2 with TRBJ2-1; 9 bases line up with TRBD2. CDR3 length: 15 amino acids. The V segment lost 6 bases and the J segment 10 bases; nucleotides outside the gene matches: 13. Germline CDR1 SGHTA, CDR2 FQGNSA. The CDR3 is CASSRGPSGKPEQFF. The CDR3, as DNA: TGTGCCAGCAGTCGTGGACCTAGCGGGAAGCCAGAGCAGTTCTTC.

The rearrangement joins TRBV6-7 to TRBJ1-2; D possibly corresponds to TRBD1 (6 bases). TRBV6-7 is labeled an ORF, and its function is uncertain. The CDR3 is 17 residues long. V lost 0 bases, J lost 6 bases, and 20 bases lay in between. The CDR3 protein is CASSYSTLGQLDHGYTF. For the CDR3, the DNA is TGTGCCAGCAGTTACTCAACCCTAGGACAGCTAGACCATGGCTACACCTTC.

The rearrangement links TRBV12-3 or TRBV12-4 to TRBJ2-7; a possible D gene is TRBD2 (6 bases). Deletions cut 9 bases from V and 3 bases from J, with 15 bases between. CDR3 length equals 13 residues. CDR3 nucleotide sequence: TGTGCCAGTCCCGGGACTCCGATCTACGAGCAGTACTTC. This encodes CASPGTPIYEQYF.

The genes are TRBV24-1 and TRBJ1-4; no clear D gene. CDR1 is KGHDR, CDR2 SFDVKD, per germline. Trimming took 4 bases from V and 12 from J, leaving 11 bases between them. The CDR3 totals 12 residues. The CDR3 loop reads CATSDQSGELFF. Written as DNA, the CDR3 is TGTGCCACCAGTGACCAGTCCGGGGAACTGTTTTTT.

V gene TRBV20-1 combines with J gene TRBJ2-2; D is unclear. From germline, CDR1 is DFQATT and CDR2 SNEGSKA (reference sequence). Trimming removed 5 bases at V and 6 bases at J, with 7 bases between. The CDR3 contains 11 residues. The CDR3 sequence is CSAPHAGELFF. The CDR3 coding sequence is TGCAGTGCTCCCCATGCCGGGGAGCTGTTTTTT.

The chain carries TRBV6-5 and TRBJ2-3, with D perhaps TRBD1 (6 bases). This CDR3 has 15 amino acids. CDR1 and CDR2 from the germline V gene are MNHEY and SVGAGI. Trimming removed 6 bases from V and 2 bases from J, with 15 bases in between. CDR3 DNA sequence: TGTGCCAGCAGCCTACAGGGTCTCCACACAGATACGCAGTATTTT. Amino acid sequence: CASSLQGLHTDTQYF.

The chain has TRBV24-1 and TRBJ2-1; D not resolved. CDR3 length equals 11 residues. Per the germline V gene, CDR1 is KGHDR and CDR2 is SFDVKD. V was shortened by 3 bases and J by 11 bases, with 7 bases between the two germline ends. CDR3 sequence: CATSDGAQQFF. DNA for the CDR3: TGTGCCACCAGTGATGGCGCACAGCAGTTCTTC.

This chain connects TRBV12-3 or TRBV12-4 to TRBJ2-7; either TRBD1 or TRBD2 may fit D (5 bases each). The V end lost 5 bases, the J end lost 4 bases, and 12 bases lay between the germline ends. This CDR3 is built from 13 residues. The CDR3 is CASSPTGRYEQYF. The CDR3, as DNA: TGTGCCAGCAGTCCAACGGGACGTTACGAGCAGTACTTC.

The V call is TRBV28, the J call TRBJ2-7; a possible D gene is TRBD2 (7 bases). The V gene lost 2 bases and the J gene lost 0 bases, with 11 bases spanning the gap. CDR1 is MDHEN, CDR2 SYDVKM, per germline. This CDR3 spans 15 amino acids. The DNA of the CDR3 is TGTGCCAGCAGTTTAACGGGGGGCCTCTCCTACGAGCAGTACTTC. Residues: CASSLTGGLSYEQYF.